The source of this T cell receptor (beta chain) is a study of blood T cell repertoires in COVID-19. The overall study: Material from acute and convalescent COVID-19 was sourced from the United States, Italy and Spain. Sources were T cells, B-cell-depleted T cells, or PBMCs; the material itself was cDNA or gDNA.

Germline-derived CDR1 and CDR2 are SGHAT and FQNNGV. With 6 bases removed from V and 13 bases from J, the gap between germline ends came to 16 bases. The CDR3 has 12 residues. As originally analysed: Nucleated cell number was recorded as an estimate derived from reference gene primer amplification. Produced via immunoSEQ multiplex PCR; TCRdb's table is partial and in-frame only. V and J calls and clone size come straight from that table; D and trimming were deduced from the DNA. Of about 110,000 clones in the sample, about three quarters were seen once. The TCR originated in a woman at least 80 years old with active or convalescent COVID-19. Sequencing was carried out using peripheral blood. This chain links TRBV11-2 with TRBJ2-1, with D perhaps TRBD1 (7 bases). Here the CDR3 DNA reads TGTGCCAGCAGTCCGAACAGGGGAGGACAGTTCTTC. This gives the protein CASSPNRGGQFF.